The source of this T cell receptor beta chain is a study of T-cell reconstitution after alpha-beta-depleted transplantation in children. During its preparation, the TCRbeta library received unique molecular identifiers. In TCRdb, the PCR reads were re-called with MiXCR into one record per CDR3 protein. The sample lists about 980,000 distinct CDR3 sequences, about 29% seen once, with 28% in the top ten. With 0 bases removed from V and 4 bases from J, the gap between germline ends came to 8 bases. The CDR3 is 13 amino acids. Germline CDR1 reads SGDLS; CDR2 reads YYNGEE. V gene TRBV9 combines with J gene TRBJ2-7, with D hard to call. The source material was PBMCs, mostly from graft donor cells, sampled 360 days after TCRalphabeta/CD19-depleted stem cell transplant. The origin of this receptor is a boy under three years old who had a stem cell transplant for SCID, so the T cells may come from the graft donor. Written as DNA, the CDR3 is TGTGCCAGCAGCGTAGTACCAGAGTACGAGCAGTACTTC. It is translated as CASSVVPEYEQYF.